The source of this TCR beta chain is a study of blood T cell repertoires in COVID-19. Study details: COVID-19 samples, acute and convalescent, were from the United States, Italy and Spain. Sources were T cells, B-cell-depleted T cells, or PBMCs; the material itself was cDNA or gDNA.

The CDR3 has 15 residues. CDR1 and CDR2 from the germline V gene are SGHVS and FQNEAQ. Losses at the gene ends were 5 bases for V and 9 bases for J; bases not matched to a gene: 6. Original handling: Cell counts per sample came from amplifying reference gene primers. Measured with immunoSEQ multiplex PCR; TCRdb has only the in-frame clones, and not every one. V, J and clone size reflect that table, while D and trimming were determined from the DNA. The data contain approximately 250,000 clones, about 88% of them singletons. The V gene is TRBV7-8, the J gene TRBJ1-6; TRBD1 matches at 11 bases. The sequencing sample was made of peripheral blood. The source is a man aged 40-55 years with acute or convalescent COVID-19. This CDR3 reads CASSKRDRGFSPLHF. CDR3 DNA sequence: TGTGCCAGCAGCAAAAGGGACAGGGGGTTTTCACCCCTCCACTTT.